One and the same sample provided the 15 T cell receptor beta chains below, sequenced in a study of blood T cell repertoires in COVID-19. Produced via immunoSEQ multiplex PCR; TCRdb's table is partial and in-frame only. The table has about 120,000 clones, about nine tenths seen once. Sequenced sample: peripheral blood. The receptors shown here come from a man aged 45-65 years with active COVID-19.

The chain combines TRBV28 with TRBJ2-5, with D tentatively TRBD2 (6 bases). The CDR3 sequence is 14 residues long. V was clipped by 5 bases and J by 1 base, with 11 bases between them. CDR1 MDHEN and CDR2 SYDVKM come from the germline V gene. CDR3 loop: CASSPVSGQETQYF. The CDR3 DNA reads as TGTGCCAGCAGTCCTGTTAGCGGCCAAGAGACCCAGTACTTC.

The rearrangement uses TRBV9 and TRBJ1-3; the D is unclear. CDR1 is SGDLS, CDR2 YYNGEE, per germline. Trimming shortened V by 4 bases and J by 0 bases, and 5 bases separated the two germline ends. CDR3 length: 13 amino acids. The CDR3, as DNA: TGTGCCAGCAGCCATAGCTCTGGAAACACCATATATTTT. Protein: CASSHSSGNTIYF.

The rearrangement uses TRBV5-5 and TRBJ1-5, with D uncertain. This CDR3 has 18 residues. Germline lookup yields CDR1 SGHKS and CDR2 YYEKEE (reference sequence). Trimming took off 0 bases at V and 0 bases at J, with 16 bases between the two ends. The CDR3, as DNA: TGTGCCAGCAGCTTGGTTCCCGCAGATCTTAATAGCAATCAGCCCCAGCATTTT. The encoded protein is CASSLVPADLNSNQPQHF.

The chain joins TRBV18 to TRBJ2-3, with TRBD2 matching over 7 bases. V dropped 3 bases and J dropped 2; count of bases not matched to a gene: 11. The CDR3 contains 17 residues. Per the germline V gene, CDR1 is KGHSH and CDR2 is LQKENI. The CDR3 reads CASSPAPASGNTDTQYF. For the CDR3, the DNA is TGTGCCAGCTCACCCGCCCCGGCTAGCGGAAACACAGATACGCAGTATTTT.

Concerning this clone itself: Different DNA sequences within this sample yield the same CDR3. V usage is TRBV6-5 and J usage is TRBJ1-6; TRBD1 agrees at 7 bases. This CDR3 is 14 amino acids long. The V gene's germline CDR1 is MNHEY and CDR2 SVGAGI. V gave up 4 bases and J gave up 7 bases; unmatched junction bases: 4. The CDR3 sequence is CASSSGTENSPLHF. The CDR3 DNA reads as TGTGCCAGCAGTTCCGGGACAGAAAATTCACCCCTCCACTTT.

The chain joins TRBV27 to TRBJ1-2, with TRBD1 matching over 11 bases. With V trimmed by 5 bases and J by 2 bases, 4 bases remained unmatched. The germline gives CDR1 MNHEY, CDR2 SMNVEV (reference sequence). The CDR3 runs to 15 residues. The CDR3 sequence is CASSIGTGGNYGYTF. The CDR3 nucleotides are TGTGCCAGCAGTATCGGGACAGGGGGAAACTATGGCTACACCTTC.

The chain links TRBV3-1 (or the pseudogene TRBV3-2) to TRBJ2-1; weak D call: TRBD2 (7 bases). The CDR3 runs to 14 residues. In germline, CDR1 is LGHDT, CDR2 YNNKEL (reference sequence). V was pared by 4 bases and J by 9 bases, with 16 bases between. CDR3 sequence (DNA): TGTGCCAGCAGCCCAACCGGGGGGCGGGGTGAGCAGTTCTTC. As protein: CASSPTGGRGEQFF.

The CDR3 here is CASSLLRGNQPQHF. Written as DNA, the CDR3 is TGTGCCAGCAGCTTGCTGAGGGGCAATCAGCCCCAGCATTTT. V is TRBV5-6 and J is TRBJ1-5; D uncertain. V was trimmed by 1 base and J by 2 bases, leaving 7 bases between them. Per the germline V gene, CDR1 is SGHDT and CDR2 is YYEEEE. CDR3 length: 14 residues.

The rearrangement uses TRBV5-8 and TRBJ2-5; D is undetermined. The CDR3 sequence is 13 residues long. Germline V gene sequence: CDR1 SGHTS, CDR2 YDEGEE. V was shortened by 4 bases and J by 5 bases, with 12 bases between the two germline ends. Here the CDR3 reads CASSPTRPETQYF. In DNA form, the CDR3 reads TGTGCCAGCAGCCCTACCCGTCCTGAGACCCAGTACTTC. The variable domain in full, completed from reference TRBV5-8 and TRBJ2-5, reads EAGVTQSPTHLIKTRGQQATLRCSPISGHTSVYWYQQALGLGLQFLLWYDEGEERNRGNFPPRFSGRQFPNYSSELNVNALELEDSALYLCASSPTRPETQYFGPGTRLLVL.

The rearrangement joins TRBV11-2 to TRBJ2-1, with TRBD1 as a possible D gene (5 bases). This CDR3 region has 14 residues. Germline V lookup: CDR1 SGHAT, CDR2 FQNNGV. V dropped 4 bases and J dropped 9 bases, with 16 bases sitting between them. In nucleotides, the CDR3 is TGTGCCAGCAGCTCCCCTTTCATCACAGGTGAGCAGTTCTTC. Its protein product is CASSSPFITGEQFF.

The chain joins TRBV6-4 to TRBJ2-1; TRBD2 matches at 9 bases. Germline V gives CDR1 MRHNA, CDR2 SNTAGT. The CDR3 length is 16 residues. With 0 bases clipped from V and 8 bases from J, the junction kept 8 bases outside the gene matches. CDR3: CASSDSSSGGPYEQFF. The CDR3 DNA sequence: TGTGCCAGCAGTGACTCATCCAGCGGGGGGCCCTATGAGCAGTTCTTC.

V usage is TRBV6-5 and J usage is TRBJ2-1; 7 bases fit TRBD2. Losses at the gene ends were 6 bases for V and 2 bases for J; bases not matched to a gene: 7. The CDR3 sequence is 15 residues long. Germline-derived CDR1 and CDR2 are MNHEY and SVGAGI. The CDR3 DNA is TGTGCCAGCAGGGCAGCGGGGACCCCCTACAATGAGCAGTTCTTC. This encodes CASRAAGTPYNEQFF.

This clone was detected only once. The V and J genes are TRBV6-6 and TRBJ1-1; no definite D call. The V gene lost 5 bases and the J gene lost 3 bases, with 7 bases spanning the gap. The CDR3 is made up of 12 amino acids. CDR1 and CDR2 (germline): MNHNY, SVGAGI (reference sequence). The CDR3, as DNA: TGTGCCAGCAGTACCGCAGACACTGAAGCTTTCTTT. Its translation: CASSTADTEAFF.

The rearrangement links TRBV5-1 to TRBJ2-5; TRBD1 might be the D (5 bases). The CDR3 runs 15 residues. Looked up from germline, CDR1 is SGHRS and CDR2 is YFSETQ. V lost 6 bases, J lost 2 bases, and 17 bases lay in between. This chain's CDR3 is CASTEPQGSQETQYF. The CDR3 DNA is TGCGCCAGCACCGAGCCCCAGGGATCGCAAGAGACCCAGTACTTC.

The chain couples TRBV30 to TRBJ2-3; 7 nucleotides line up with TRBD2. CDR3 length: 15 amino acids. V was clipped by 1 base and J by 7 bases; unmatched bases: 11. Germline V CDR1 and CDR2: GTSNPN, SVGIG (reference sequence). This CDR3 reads CAWSGTRGRVHTQYF. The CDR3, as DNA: TGTGCCTGGAGTGGGACGCGAGGGAGGGTCCATACGCAGTATTTT. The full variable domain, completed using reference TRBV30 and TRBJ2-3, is SQTIHQWPATLVQPVGSPLSLECTVEGTSNPNLYWYRQAAGRGLQLLFYSVGIGQISSEVPQNLSASRPQDRQFILSSKKLLLSDSGFYLCAWSGTRGRVHTQYFGPGTRLTVL.